The text below deals with one T cell receptor beta chain. The antigen remains unidentified. Given a far larger clone just one base away, this is likely a sequencing read error. Germline V lookup: CDR1 GTSNPN, CDR2 SVGIG (reference sequence). The CDR3 has 14 amino acids. The sample is drawn from a study of shared clonotypes between healthy human individuals. General observations from the study: Represented genetic and exposure-history diversity was restricted by having few donors.

Each subset's genomic DNA was split evenly across several immunoSEQ plates. Clones were read by immunoSEQ multiplex PCR, and TCRdb kept only the in-frame ones, dropping some. In the table there are some 500,000 clones, roughly 78% of which are singletons. Sequencing used PBMCs. The rearrangement joins TRBV30 to TRBJ2-2; D perhaps matches TRBD2 (5 bases). This TCR came from a woman in her 40s in good health. Some clones in this sample may be carry-over from other donors' samples. The chain's CDR3 is CAWSRVGLYGKLFF. The CDR3, as DNA: TGTGCCTGGAGTCGGGTAGGGTTGTACGGGAAGCTGTTTTTT.